The rows below give T cell receptor beta chains drawn from one sample of a study of shared clonotypes between healthy human individuals. The repertoire was sequenced with immunoSEQ multiplex PCR; TCRdb's copy has only in-frame clones and lacks some. The repertoire holds over 400,000 clones, with about 85% as singletons. Material for sequencing was PBMCs. The source of these receptors is a woman aged 40 to 50 in good health. Some clones in this sample may be carry-over from other donors' samples. Both conserved end residues are part of each CDR3. The D gene is left open where the match is weak. Some rows have no size entry. The others give once, few or many, or a class for an expanded clone.

TRBD2,-,TRBJ2-3,TRBV15,TGTGCCACCAGCAGAGATCGCCTGACGGGAGGGCCGCGAGATACGCAGTATTTT,CATSRDRLTGGPRDTQYF
TRBD1,-,TRBJ1-2,TRBV30,TGTGCCTGGAGACAGGGGAATAACTATGGCTACACCTTC,CAWRQGNNYGYTF
-,many,TRBJ1-2,TRBV7-9,TGTGCCAGCAGCTTATCCGGCTATGGCTACACCTTC,CASSLSGYGYTF
TRBD2,-,TRBJ2-1,TRBV7-2,TGTGCCAGCAGCTTGGGGAGGGTTAATGAGCAGTTCTTC,CASSLGRVNEQFF
-,-,TRBJ1-1,TRBV9,TGTGCCAGCACCGAGGGACCCTCGATGAACACTGAAGCTTTCTTT,CASTEGPSMNTEAFF
TRBD1,-,TRBJ1-2,TRBV28,TGTGCCAGCAGTTTAGACAGGGGGCTTGGCTACACCTTC,CASSLDRGLGYTF
-,-,TRBJ1-2,TRBV28,TGTGCCAGCAGCTCAAGTGGGGGTGGATATGGCTACACCTTC,CASSSSGGGYGYTF
TRBD1,once,TRBJ1-5,TRBV6-4,TGTGCCAGCAGTGACGGGACAGGGGGGCGCAATCAGCCCCAGCATTTT,CASSDGTGGRNQPQHF
TRBD1,-,TRBJ1-5,TRBV6-1,TGTGCCAGCATTTGGGGACAGGGGGCTATTCAGCCCCAGCATTTT,CASIWGQGAIQPQHF
-,-,TRBJ1-4,TRBV6-5,TGTGCCAGCAGTTACGCCCCTGGCTTACAAAAACTGTTTTTT,CASSYAPGLQKLFF
-,-,TRBJ2-7,TRBV7-2,TGTGCCAGCAGCTTAATAAGCTGGAGGTACGAGCAGTACTTT,CASSLISWRYEQYF
-,-,TRBJ2-5,TRBV7-2,TGTGCCAGCAGCTTCCCCGGGTCGGAGACCCAGTACTTC,CASSFPGSETQYF
TRBD2,-,TRBJ2-7,TRBV7-9,TGTGCCAGCAGCTTAGAGTGGGGACTAGCGGGGGCCTACGAGCAGTACTTC,CASSLEWGLAGAYEQYF
TRBD1,-,TRBJ2-3,TRBV7-3,TGTGCCAGCAGCCAAAACCGACAGGGAGGCACAGATACGCAGTATTTT,CASSQNRQGGTDTQYF
-,-,TRBJ2-5,TRBV30,TGTGCCTGGAGCCGACCCCGCAGGGAAGAGACCCAGTACTTC,CAWSRPRREETQYF
-,-,TRBJ2-7,TRBV18,TGTGCCAGCTCACCCACCGGCCTCTACGAGCAGTACTTC,CASSPTGLYEQYF
-,-,TRBJ1-1,TRBV29-1,TGCAGCGCAGGACAAACGAACACTGAAGCTTTCTTT,CSAGQTNTEAFF
TRBD2,-,TRBJ2-3,TRBV11-2,TGTGCCAGCAGCTTTATGGCGGGAGGGATCACAGATACGCAGTATTTT,CASSFMAGGITDTQYF
-,-,TRBJ2-5,TRBV29-1,TGCAGCGTTGATGGCCAGACCCAGTACTTC,CSVDGQTQYF
-,-,TRBJ2-3,TRBV18,TGTGCCAGCTCACCGGGTGATACGCAGTATTTT,CASSPGDTQYF
TRBD2,-,TRBJ2-5,TRBV7-2,TGTGCCAGCAGCCAGGGACTAGCGGAAGAGACCCAGTACTTC,CASSQGLAEETQYF
TRBD1,few,TRBJ1-2,TRBV7-9,TGTGCCAGCAGCTCCTGGGACAGGGTGAGCTATGGCTACACCTTC,CASSSWDRVSYGYTF
-,many,TRBJ2-1,TRBV5-8,TGTGCCAGCAGCTTGGCGGCTAATTCCTACAATGAGCAGTTCTTC,CASSLAANSYNEQFF